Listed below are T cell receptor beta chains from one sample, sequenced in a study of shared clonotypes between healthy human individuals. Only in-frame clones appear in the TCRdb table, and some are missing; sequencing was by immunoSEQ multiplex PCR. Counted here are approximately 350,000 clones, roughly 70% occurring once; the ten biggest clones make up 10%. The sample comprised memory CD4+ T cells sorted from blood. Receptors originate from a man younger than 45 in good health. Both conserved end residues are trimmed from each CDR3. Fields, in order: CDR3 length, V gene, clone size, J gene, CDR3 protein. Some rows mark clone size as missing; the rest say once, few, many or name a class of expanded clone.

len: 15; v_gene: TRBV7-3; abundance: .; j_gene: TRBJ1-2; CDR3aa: ASSLNRERTGASGYT
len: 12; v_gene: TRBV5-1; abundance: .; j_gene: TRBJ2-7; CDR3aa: ASRDVAGTYEQY
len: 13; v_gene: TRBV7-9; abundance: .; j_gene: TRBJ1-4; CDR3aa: ASSLGSREGEKLF
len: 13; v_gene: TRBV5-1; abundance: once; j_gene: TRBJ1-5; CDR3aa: ASSLNWGTDQPQH
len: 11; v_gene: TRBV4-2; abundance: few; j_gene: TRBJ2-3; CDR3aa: ASSQDRSDTQY
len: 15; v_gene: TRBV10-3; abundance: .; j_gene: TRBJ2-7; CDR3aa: AISAAKGLAGGHEQY
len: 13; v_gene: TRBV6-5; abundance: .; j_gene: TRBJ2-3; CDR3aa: ASSSLARSTDTQY
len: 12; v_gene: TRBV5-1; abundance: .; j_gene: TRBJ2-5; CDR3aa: ASSSRTGVETQY
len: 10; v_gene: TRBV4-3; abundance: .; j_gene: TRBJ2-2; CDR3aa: ASSHRTGELF
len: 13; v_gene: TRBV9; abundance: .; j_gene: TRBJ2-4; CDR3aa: ASSVSPSREDIQY
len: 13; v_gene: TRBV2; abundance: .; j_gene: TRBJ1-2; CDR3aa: ASREQGAPGYGYT
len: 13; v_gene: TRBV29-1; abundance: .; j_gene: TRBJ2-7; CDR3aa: SAVGGLAGSYEQY
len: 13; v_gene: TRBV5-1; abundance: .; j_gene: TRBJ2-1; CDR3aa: ASSFGDRDYNEQF
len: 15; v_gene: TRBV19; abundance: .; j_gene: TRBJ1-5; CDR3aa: ASSIIESRGPNQPQH
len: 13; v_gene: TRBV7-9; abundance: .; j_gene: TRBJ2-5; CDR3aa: ASSLGDRGRETQY
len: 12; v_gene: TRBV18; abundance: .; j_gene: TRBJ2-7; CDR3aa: ASSPGLESYEQY
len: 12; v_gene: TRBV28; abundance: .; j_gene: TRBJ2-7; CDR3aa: ASHLQGFQYEQY
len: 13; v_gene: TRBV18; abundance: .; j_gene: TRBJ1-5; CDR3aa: ASSPSGLGNQPQH
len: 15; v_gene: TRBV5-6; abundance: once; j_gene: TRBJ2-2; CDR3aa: ASSLVGPLEGPGELF
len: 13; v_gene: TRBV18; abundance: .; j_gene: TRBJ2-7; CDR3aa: ASSPPWVERPEQY
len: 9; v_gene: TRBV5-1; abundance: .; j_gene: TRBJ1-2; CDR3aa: ASSLDRGYT
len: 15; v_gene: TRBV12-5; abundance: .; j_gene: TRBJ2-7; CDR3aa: ASGLVIWREGRKEQY
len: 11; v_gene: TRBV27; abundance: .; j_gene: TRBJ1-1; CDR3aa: ASTRNVNTEAF
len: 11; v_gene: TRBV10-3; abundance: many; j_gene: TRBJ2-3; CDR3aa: AIGEQGTDTQY
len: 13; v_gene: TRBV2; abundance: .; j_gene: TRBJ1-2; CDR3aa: ASRVETGVNYGYT
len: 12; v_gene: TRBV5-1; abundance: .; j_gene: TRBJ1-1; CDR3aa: ASSLVGGNTEAF
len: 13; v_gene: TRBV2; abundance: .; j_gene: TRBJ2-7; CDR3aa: ASSEAGGPVGEQY
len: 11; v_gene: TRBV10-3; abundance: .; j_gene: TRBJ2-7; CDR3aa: AISERQDYEQY
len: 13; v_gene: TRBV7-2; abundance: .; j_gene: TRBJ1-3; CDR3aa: ASSLGWQGGNTIY
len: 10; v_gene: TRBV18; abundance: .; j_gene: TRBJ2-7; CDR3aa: ASSPWGYEQY
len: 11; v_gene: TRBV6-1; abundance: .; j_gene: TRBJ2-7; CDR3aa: ASNSGSFNEQY
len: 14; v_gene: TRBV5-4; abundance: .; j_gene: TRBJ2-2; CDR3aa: ASSFRTRANTGELF
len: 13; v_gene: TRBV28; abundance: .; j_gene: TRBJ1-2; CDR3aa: ASSLSAGGDYGYT
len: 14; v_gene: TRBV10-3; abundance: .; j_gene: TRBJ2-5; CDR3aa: AIRFGAGGLQETQY
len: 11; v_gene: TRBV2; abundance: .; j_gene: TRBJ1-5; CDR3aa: ASNLGRGQPQH
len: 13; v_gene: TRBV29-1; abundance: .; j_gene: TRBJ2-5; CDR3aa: SVDKSGRAQETQY
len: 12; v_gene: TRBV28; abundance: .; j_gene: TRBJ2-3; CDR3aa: ASSPWTGRDTQY
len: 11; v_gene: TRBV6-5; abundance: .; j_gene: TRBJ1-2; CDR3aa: ASSSILNYGYT
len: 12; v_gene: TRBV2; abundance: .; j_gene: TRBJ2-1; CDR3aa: ASSEKEARNEQF
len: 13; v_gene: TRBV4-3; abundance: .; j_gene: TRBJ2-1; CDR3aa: ASSQGGLAGNEQF
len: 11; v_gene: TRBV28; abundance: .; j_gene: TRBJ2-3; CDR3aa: ASRPTGLDTQY
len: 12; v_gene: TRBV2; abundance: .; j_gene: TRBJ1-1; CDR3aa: ASSESRLHTEAF
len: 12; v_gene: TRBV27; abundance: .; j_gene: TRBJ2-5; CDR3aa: ASLPRQGRETQY
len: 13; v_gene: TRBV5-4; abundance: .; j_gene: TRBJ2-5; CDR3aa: ASSLASRLSETQY
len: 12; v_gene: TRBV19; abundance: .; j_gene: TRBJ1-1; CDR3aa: ASSPRGQPGEAF
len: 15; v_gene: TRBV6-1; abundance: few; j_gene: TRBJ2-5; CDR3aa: ASSDQPGQGAWETQY
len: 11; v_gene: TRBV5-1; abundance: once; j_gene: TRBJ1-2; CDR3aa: ASSFAGLNGYT
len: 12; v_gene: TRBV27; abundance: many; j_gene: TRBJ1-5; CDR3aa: ASSLWGRGQPQH
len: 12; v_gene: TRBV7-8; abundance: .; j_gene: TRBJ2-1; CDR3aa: ASSPGTIYNEQF
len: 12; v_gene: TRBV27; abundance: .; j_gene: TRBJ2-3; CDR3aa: ASSFVGVPDTQY
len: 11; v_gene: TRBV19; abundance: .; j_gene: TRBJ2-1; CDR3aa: ASGTATYNEQF
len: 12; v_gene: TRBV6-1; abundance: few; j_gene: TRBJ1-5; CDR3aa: ASSRDTDNQPQH
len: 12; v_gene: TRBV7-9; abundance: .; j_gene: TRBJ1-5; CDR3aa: ASSSTGGNQPQH
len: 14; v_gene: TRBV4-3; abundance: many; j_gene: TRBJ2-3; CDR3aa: ASSPKLAPRTDTQY
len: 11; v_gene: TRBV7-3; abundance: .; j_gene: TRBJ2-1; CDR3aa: ASSLMGLGEQF
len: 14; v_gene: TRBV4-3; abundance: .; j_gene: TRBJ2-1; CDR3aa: ASSQNLIAEHNEQF
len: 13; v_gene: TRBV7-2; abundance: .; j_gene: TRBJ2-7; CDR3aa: ASSLGRLAGLVQY